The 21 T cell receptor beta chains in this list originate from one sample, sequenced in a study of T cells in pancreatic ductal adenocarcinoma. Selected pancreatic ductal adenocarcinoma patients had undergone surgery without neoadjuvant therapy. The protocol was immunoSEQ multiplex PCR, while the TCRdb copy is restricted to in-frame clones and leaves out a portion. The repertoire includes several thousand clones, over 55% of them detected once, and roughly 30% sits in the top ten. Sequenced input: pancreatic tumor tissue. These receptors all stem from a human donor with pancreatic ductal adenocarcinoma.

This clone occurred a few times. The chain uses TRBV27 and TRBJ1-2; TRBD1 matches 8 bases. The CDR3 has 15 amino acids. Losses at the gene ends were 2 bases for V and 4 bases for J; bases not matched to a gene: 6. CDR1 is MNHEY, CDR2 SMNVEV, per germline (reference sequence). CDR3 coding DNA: TGTGCCAGCAGTTTAGGCAGGGGGCGCATCTATGGCTACACCTTC. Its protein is CASSLGRGRIYGYTF.

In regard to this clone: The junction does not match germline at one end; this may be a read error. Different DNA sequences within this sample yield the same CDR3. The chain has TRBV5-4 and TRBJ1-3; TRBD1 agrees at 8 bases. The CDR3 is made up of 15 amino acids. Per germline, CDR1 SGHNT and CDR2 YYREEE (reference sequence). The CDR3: CASSQDRGSGNTIYF. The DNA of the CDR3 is TGCGCCAGCAGCCAAGACAGGGGTTCAGGAAACACCATATATTTT.

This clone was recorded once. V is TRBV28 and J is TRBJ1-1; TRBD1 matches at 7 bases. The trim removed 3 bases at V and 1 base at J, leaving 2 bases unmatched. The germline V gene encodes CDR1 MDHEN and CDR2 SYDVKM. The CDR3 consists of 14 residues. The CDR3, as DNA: TGTGCCAGCAGTTTTGGGACAGCGAACACTGAAGCTTTCTTT. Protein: CASSFGTANTEAFF.

CDR3: CAWSGVVMDNEQFF. CDR3 in DNA: TGTGCCTGGAGTGGCGTTGTTATGGACAATGAGCAGTTCTTC. V gene TRBV30 combines with J gene TRBJ2-1; D is unclear. The CDR3 is made up of 14 amino acids. Per the germline V gene, CDR1 is GTSNPN and CDR2 is SVGIG (reference sequence). Trimming removed 1 base from V and 5 bases from J, with 12 bases in between.

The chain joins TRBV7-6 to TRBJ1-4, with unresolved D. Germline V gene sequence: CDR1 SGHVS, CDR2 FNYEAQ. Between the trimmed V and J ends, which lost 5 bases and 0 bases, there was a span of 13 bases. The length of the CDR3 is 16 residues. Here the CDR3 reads CASSKSPKSTNEKLFF. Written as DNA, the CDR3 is TGTGCCAGCAGCAAGTCCCCCAAGTCAACTAATGAAAAACTGTTTTTT. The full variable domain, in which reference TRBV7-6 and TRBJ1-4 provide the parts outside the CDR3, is GAGVSQSPRYKVTKRGQDVALRCDPISGHVSLYWYRQALGQGPEFLTYFNYEAQQDKSGLPNDRFSAERPEGSISTLTIQRTEQRDSAMYRCASSKSPKSTNEKLFFGSGTQLSVL.

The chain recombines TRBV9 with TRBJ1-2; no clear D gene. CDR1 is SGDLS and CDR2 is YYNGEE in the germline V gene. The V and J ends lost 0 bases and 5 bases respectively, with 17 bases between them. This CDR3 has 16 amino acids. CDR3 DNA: TGTGCCAGCAGCGTAGACGCCGGGAGGGTAGGTTATGGCTACACCTTC. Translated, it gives CASSVDAGRVGYGYTF.

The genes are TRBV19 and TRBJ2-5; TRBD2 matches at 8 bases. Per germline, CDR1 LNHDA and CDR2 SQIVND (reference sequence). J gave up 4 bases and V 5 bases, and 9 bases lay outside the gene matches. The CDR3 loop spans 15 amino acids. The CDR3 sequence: CASSVSGVATETQYF. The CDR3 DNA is TGTGCCAGTAGTGTTAGCGGGGTCGCAACAGAGACCCAGTACTTC.

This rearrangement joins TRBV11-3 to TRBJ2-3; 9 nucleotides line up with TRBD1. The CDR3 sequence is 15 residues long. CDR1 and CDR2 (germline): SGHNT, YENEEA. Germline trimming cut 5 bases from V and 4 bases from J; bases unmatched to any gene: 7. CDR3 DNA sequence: TGTGCCAGCAGCCTCGGACAGGGGATCGCAGATACGCAGTATTTT. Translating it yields CASSLGQGIADTQYF. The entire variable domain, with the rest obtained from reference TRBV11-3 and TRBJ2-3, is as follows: EAGVVQSPRYKIIEKKQPVAFWCNPISGHNTLYWYLQNLGQGPELLIRYENEEAVDDSQLPKDRFSAERLKGVDSTLKIQPAELGDSAVYLCASSLGQGIADTQYFGPGTRLTVL.

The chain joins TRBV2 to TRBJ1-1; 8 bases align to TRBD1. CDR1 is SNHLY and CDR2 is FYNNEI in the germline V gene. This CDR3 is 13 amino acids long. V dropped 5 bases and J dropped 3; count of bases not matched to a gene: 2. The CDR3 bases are TGTGCCAGCAGTAACAGGGGGGACACTGAAGCTTTCTTT. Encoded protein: CASSNRGDTEAFF.

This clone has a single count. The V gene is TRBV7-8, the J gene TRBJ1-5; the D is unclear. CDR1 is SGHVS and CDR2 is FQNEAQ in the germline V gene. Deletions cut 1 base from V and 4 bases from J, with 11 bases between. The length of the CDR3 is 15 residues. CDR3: CASSLEAVKNQPQHF. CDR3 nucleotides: TGTGCCAGCAGCTTAGAGGCAGTTAAGAATCAGCCCCAGCATTTT.

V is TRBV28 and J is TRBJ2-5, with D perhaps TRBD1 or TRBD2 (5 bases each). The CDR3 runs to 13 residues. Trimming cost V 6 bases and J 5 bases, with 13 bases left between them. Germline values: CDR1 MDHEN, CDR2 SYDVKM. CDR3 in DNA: TGTGCCAGCAGCTATGTCTGGGGGGAGACCCAGTACTTC. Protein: CASSYVWGETQYF.

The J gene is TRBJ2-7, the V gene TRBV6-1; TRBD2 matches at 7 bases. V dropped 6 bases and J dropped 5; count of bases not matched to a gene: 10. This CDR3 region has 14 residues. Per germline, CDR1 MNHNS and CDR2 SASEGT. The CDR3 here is CASSFIWGGDEQYF. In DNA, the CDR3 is TGTGCCAGCAGCTTCATTTGGGGAGGGGACGAGCAGTACTTC.

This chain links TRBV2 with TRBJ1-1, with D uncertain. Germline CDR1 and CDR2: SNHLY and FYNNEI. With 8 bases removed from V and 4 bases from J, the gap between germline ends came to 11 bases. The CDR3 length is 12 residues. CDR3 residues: CASSDPGTEAFF. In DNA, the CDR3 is TGTGCCAGCTCTGACCCGGGCACTGAAGCTTTCTTT.

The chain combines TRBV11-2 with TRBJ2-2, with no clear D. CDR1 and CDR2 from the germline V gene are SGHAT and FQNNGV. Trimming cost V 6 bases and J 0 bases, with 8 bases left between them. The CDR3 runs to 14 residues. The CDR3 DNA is TGTGCCAGCAGGCGTGGTTCGAACACCGGGGAGCTGTTTTTT. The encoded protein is CASRRGSNTGELFF.

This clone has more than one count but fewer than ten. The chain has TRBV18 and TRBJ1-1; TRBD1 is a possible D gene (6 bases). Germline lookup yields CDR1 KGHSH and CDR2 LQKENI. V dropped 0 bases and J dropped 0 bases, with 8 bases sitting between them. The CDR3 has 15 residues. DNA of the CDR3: TGTGCCAGCTCACCACCAGCAGGGGTGAACACTGAAGCTTTCTTT. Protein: CASSPPAGVNTEAFF. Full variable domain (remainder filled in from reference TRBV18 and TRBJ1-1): NAGVMQNPRHLVRRRGQEARLRCSPMKGHSHVYWYRQLPEEGLKFMVYLQKENIIDESGMPKERFSAEFPKEGPSILRIQQVVRGDSAAYFCASSPPAGVNTEAFFGQGTRLTVV.

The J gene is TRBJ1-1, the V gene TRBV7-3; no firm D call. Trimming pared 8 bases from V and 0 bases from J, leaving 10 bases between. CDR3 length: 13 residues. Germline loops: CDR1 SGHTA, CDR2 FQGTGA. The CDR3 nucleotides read TGTGCCAGCGGGTACGGTATGAACACTGAAGCTTTCTTT. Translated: CASGYGMNTEAFF.

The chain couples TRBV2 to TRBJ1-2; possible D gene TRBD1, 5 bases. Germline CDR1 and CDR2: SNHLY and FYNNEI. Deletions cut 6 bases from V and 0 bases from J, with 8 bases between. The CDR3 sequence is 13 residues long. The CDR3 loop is CASRETANYGYTF. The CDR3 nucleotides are TGTGCCAGCAGGGAGACAGCTAACTATGGCTACACCTTC. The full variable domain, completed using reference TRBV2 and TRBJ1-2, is EPEVTQTPSHQVTQMGQEVILRCVPISNHLYFYWYRQILGQKVEFLVSFYNNEISEKSEIFDDQFSVERPDGSNFTLKIRSTKLEDSAMYFCASRETANYGYTFGSGTRLTVV.

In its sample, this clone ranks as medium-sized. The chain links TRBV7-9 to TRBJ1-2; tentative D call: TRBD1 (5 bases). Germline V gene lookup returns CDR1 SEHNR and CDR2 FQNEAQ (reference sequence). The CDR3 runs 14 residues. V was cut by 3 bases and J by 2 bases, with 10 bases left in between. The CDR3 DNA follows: TGTGCCAGCAGCTTCCGGGACGGCAACTATGGCTACACCTTC. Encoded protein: CASSFRDGNYGYTF.

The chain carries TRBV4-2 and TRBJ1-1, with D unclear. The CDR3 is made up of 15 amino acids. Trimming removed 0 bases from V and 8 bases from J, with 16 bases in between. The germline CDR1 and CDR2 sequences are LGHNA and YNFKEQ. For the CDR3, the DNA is TGTGCCAGCAGCCAAGATCGGTACAGCGGCACGGAAGCTTTCTTT. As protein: CASSQDRYSGTEAFF.

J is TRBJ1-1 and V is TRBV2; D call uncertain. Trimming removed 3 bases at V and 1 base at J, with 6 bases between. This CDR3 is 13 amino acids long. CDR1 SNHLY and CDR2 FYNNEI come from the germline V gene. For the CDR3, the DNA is TGTGCCAGCAGTGAGAGGACGAACACTGAAGCTTTCTTT. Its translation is CASSERTNTEAFF.

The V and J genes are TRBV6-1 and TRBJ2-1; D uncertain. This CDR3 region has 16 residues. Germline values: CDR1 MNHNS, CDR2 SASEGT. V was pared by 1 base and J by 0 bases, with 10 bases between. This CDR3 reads CASSEGNGISYNEQFF. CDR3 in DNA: TGTGCCAGCAGTGAAGGTAACGGCATCTCCTACAATGAGCAGTTCTTC.